This T cell receptor (beta chain) was sequenced in a study of blood T cell repertoires in COVID-19. Whole-study context: Acute and convalescent COVID-19 specimens originated in the United States, Italy and Spain.

The CDR3 is made up of 15 amino acids. V lost 2 bases to trimming and J lost 7 bases; unmatched junction nucleotides: 9. CDR1 and CDR2 from the germline V gene are MNHNS and SASEGT. Original methodology: Reference gene primer amplification gave nucleated cell count estimates. Assay used: immunoSEQ multiplex PCR; TCRdb lists only in-frame clones, some missing. V and J calls plus clone size are reproduced from that table; the DNA served to infer D and trimming. The repertoire holds about 250,000 clones, almost 85% seen once, with roughly 5.3% in the top ten. The V call is TRBV6-1, the J call TRBJ1-2, with 8 nucleotides matching TRBD1. The sequencing sample was made of peripheral blood. The sequence came from a man in his fifties with COVID-19, enrolled during active disease. CDR3 nucleotide sequence: TGTGCCAGCAGTGAATTTTGGACAGGGATAGTTGGCTACACCTTC. This encodes CASSEFWTGIVGYTF.